These 25 T cell receptor beta chains originate from one sample sequenced in a study of blood T cells in healthy people across ages. Together with a sample-barcoded 5' primer, a J-beta primer mix was included in a second PCR lasting about 7 to 11 cycles. From the 5' RACE reads, TCRdb called clonotypes with MiXCR, one entry per CDR3 protein. The table records about 970,000 distinct CDR3 sequences, roughly 50% of them present only once. The source material was blood. The origin of the receptors is a woman aged 55-69 years in good health.

The chain uses TRBV4-1 and TRBJ2-1, with TRBD2 matching 10 bases. Trimming removed 1 base from V and 6 bases from J; junction bases left unmatched: 3. Per the germline V gene, CDR1 is MGHRA and CDR2 is YSYEKL. The CDR3 runs to 15 residues. CDR3 residues: CASSQVGLAANEQFF. CDR3 coding DNA: TGCGCCAGCAGCCAAGTTGGACTAGCGGCCAATGAGCAGTTCTTC.

The chain's CDR3 is CASSQWQGYEQYF. CDR3 DNA: TGTGCCAGCAGCCAATGGCAGGGGTACGAGCAGTACTTC. This chain uses TRBV4-2 with TRBJ2-7; D may be TRBD1 (6 bases). The CDR3 is 13 residues long. Germline assignment: CDR1 LGHNA and CDR2 YNFKEQ. Trimming shortened V by 2 bases and J by 4 bases, and 9 bases separated the two germline ends.

The rearrangement uses TRBV7-2 and TRBJ2-7; no reliable D call. Trimming cost V 5 bases and J 0 bases, with 11 bases left between them. The CDR3 has 14 residues. Germline CDR1 reads SGHTA; CDR2 reads FQGNSA. CDR3 nucleotides: TGTGCCAGCAGCAAAGATAACTTCTCCTACGAGCAGTACTTC. Translated, it gives CASSKDNFSYEQYF.

J is TRBJ2-3 and V is TRBV28; no reliable D call. CDR1 MDHEN and CDR2 SYDVKM come from the germline V gene. Trimming stripped 6 bases from V and 0 bases from J, with 13 bases between. CDR3 length equals 15 residues. DNA for the CDR3: TGTGCCAGCAGCCTAATCAGTTCTAGCACAGATACGCAGTATTTT. Amino acid sequence: CASSLISSSTDTQYF.

Points on this clonotype: A much more abundant neighbour one base away suggests this may be a read error. This chain uses TRBV7-2 with TRBJ2-5; perhaps TRBD1 as D (5 bases). The V and J ends lost 3 bases and 5 bases respectively, with 16 bases between them. Germline lookup yields CDR1 SGHTA and CDR2 FQGNSA. This CDR3 region has 15 residues. The CDR3: CASSFRRRVDETQYF. CDR3 nucleotides: TGTGCCAGCAGCTTCAGGCGCAGGGTAGATGAGACCCAGTACTTC. Supplemented by reference TRBV7-2 and TRBJ2-5, the full variable domain reads GAGVSQSPSNKVTEKGKDVELRCDPISGHTALYWYRQSLGQGLEFLIYFQGNSAPDKSGLPSDRFSAERTGGSVSTLTIQRTQQEDSAVYLCASSFRRRVDETQYFGPGTRLLVL.

The gene calls are TRBV6-5 and TRBJ1-1, with 8 nucleotides matching TRBD1. Germline-derived CDR1 and CDR2 are MNHEY and SVGAGI. The CDR3 length is 14 residues. V trimming: 0 bases; J trimming: 4 bases; junction bases outside the gene matches: 1. The CDR3 region has the DNA TGTGCCAGCAGTTACTCGGACAGGGTCACTGAAGCTTTCTTT. This encodes CASSYSDRVTEAFF.

This clonotype was seen more than once but under ten times. The rearrangement joins TRBV4-1 to TRBJ2-5; 8 nucleotides line up with TRBD2. This CDR3 contains 16 residues. The V gene's germline CDR1 is MGHRA and CDR2 YSYEKL. With 8 bases clipped from V and 1 base from J, the junction kept 12 bases outside the gene matches. The CDR3 region is CASSRGSGSVQETQYF. The CDR3, as DNA: TGCGCCAGCTCTAGGGGGAGCGGGAGCGTCCAAGAGACCCAGTACTTC.

The CDR3 spells CATDQAGVLYNEQFF. The CDR3 region has the DNA TGTGCCACCGATCAAGCGGGAGTATTGTACAATGAGCAGTTCTTC. V usage is TRBV6-6 and J usage is TRBJ2-1, with 8 bases lining up with TRBD2. The length of the CDR3 is 15 residues. The V and J ends lost 10 bases and 4 bases, in that order; junction bases with no gene match: 12. CDR1 is MNHNY and CDR2 is SVGAGI in the germline V gene (reference sequence).

The chain is built from TRBV5-1 and TRBJ2-3; TRBD1 might be the D (6 bases). Germline CDR1 SGHRS, CDR2 YFSETQ. Trimming removed 5 bases at V and 5 bases at J, with 18 bases between. The CDR3 extends over 15 amino acids. The CDR3 protein is CASSLGTPGVDTQYF. The CDR3 DNA reads TGCGCCAGCAGTCTCGGGACACCCGGGGTAGATACGCAGTATTTT.

This clonotype was seen once. A much larger clone lies one base from this, so it may be a read error. CDR3 region: CASADRTIGYTF. CDR3 DNA: TGTGCCAGCGCGGACAGAACCATTGGCTACACCTTC. The chain links TRBV6-5 to TRBJ1-2; D is perhaps TRBD1 (6 bases). The CDR3 has 12 amino acids. Trimming took off 8 bases at V and 7 bases at J, with 14 bases between the two ends. The germline V gene encodes CDR1 MNHEY and CDR2 SVGAGI.

The chain couples TRBV20-1 to TRBJ1-4, with a weak D call TRBD1 (5 bases). Germline assignment: CDR1 DFQATT and CDR2 SNEGSKA (reference sequence). The CDR3 sequence is 15 residues long. Trimming pared 2 bases from V and 3 bases from J, leaving 13 bases between. The chain's CDR3 is CSARPPGKPNEKLFF. CDR3 coding DNA: TGCAGTGCTAGACCCCCAGGGAAACCTAATGAAAAACTGTTTTTT.

The chain couples TRBV20-1 to TRBJ2-5; D gene ambiguous. Germline-derived CDR1 and CDR2 are DFQATT and SNEGSKA (reference sequence). The CDR3 totals 12 residues. V dropped 3 bases and J dropped 3 bases, with 8 bases sitting between them. The CDR3 spells CSASVRKETQYF. As DNA, the CDR3 is TGCAGTGCTAGTGTCAGAAAAGAGACCCAGTACTTC.

The chain uses TRBV28 and TRBJ2-1, with 8 bases matching TRBD1. Germline assignment: CDR1 MDHEN and CDR2 SYDVKM. This CDR3 region has 13 residues. The junction had 7 bases not matched to a gene; V was cut back by 6 bases and J by 9 bases. The CDR3 DNA is TGTGCCAGCAGGAAAAAAGGGACAGGTGAGCAGTTCTTC. Its translation is CASRKKGTGEQFF.

V gene TRBV24-1 combines with J gene TRBJ2-7, with a tentative D call TRBD1 (7 bases). CDR3 length: 13 amino acids. Germline values: CDR1 KGHDR, CDR2 SFDVKD. Trimming removed 4 bases from V and 6 bases from J, with 12 bases in between. The CDR3 coding sequence is TGTGCCACCAGTGACCACAGGGGAGGCGAGCAGTACTTC. This gives the protein CATSDHRGGEQYF.

This clonotype occurred once. The rearrangement uses TRBV12-3 or TRBV12-4 and TRBJ2-1; 12 bases fit TRBD2. Losses at the gene ends were 7 bases for V and 1 base for J; bases not matched to a gene: 8. This CDR3 is 17 amino acids long. The DNA of the CDR3 is TGTGCCAGCACCCGAGGACTAGCGGGAACATCCTACAATGAGCAGTTCTTC. It translates to CASTRGLAGTSYNEQFF.

The chain recombines TRBV10-3 with TRBJ2-7; no clear D gene. This CDR3 has 13 residues. V was trimmed by 2 bases and J by 3 bases, leaving 8 bases between them. Germline V gene lookup returns CDR1 ENHRY and CDR2 SYGVKD. This CDR3 reads CAISEPPGYEQYF. The CDR3 nucleotides are TGTGCCATCAGTGAGCCCCCTGGCTACGAGCAGTACTTC.

The chain joins TRBV11-3 to TRBJ2-3; no clear D gene. The length of the CDR3 is 14 residues. Per germline, CDR1 SGHNT and CDR2 YENEEA. The germline V and J ends were trimmed by 4 bases and 0 bases, with 8 bases remaining between them. The CDR3: CASSSTSSTDTQYF. Written as DNA, the CDR3 is TGTGCCAGCAGCTCGACATCTAGCACAGATACGCAGTATTTT. Combining the CDR3 with reference TRBV11-3 and TRBJ2-3 gives the whole variable domain EAGVVQSPRYKIIEKKQPVAFWCNPISGHNTLYWYLQNLGQGPELLIRYENEEAVDDSQLPKDRFSAERLKGVDSTLKIQPAELGDSAVYLCASSSTSSTDTQYFGPGTRLTVL.

The V call is TRBV7-9, the J call TRBJ1-2; 7 nucleotides match TRBD1. CDR3 length equals 18 residues. CDR1 SEHNR and CDR2 FQNEAQ come from the germline V gene (reference sequence). Losses at the gene ends were 1 base for V and 8 bases for J; bases not matched to a gene: 19. The CDR3, as DNA: TGTGCCAGCAGCTTAGAGGGTACCCTGTCCCTCATAGGGGGCGGCTACACCTTC. Translation: CASSLEGTLSLIGGGYTF.

The chain uses TRBV5-1 and TRBJ1-1; TRBD1 matches at 9 bases. The CDR3 runs to 15 residues. After removal of 3 bases from V and 4 bases from J, the junction contained 7 bases not matched to a gene. CDR1 SGHRS and CDR2 YFSETQ come from the germline V gene. CDR3 region: CASSYGTGRVTEAFF. The CDR3 region has the DNA TGCGCCAGCAGCTATGGGACAGGGCGCGTCACTGAAGCTTTCTTT. The variable domain in full, with the rest retrieved from reference TRBV5-1 and TRBJ1-1, is KAGVTQTPRYLIKTRGQQVTLSCSPISGHRSVSWYQQTPGQGLQFLFEYFSETQRNKGNFPGRFSGRQFSNSRSEMNVSTLELGDSALYLCASSYGTGRVTEAFFGQGTRLTVV.

CDR3 DNA sequence: TGTGCCAGCAGTTCTCGGACAGGGAACTGGGGCTACACCTTC. Residues: CASSSRTGNWGYTF. The chain links TRBV6-1 to TRBJ1-2; TRBD1 matches 8 bases. V shed 5 bases, J shed 8 bases, and the junction held 10 bases outside the gene matches. The CDR3 contains 14 residues. The V gene's germline CDR1 is MNHNS and CDR2 SASEGT.

This clonotype was detected only a few times. The genes are TRBV4-1 and TRBJ2-3; unclear D gene. The germline V gene encodes CDR1 MGHRA and CDR2 YSYEKL. Trimming removed 1 base from V and 1 base from J, with 6 bases in between. CDR3 length equals 14 residues. The CDR3 DNA sequence: TGCGCCAGCAGCCAAGGTCGACGCACAGATACGCAGTATTTT. Protein: CASSQGRRTDTQYF.

The chain employs TRBV12-3 or TRBV12-4 and TRBJ1-4; D gene unclear. This CDR3 region has 12 residues. Trimming shortened V by 3 bases and J by 5 bases, and 4 bases separated the two germline ends. DNA of the CDR3: TGTGCCAGCAGTTTGGAGAATGAAAAACTGTTTTTT. This codes for CASSLENEKLFF.

The rearrangement uses TRBV28 and TRBJ2-5; possibly TRBD1 or TRBD2 for D (5 bases each). The CDR3 sequence is 15 residues long. With 1 base removed from V and 4 bases from J, the gap between germline ends came to 13 bases. Germline V gene lookup returns CDR1 MDHEN and CDR2 SYDVKM. In nucleotides, the CDR3 is TGTGCCAGCAGTTTATCCGGGACGGCGAGAGAGACCCAGTACTTC. Its translation is CASSLSGTARETQYF.

This rearrangement joins TRBV4-1 to TRBJ2-1, with a weak D call TRBD2 (6 bases). The CDR3 is 16 amino acids. V lost 4 bases and J 7 bases, leaving 20 bases between the germline ends. In germline, CDR1 is MGHRA, CDR2 YSYEKL. The CDR3 sequence: CASSPTGGTRMNEQFF. Written as DNA, the CDR3 is TGCGCCAGCAGCCCGACCGGGGGTACTAGGATGAATGAGCAGTTCTTC.

This clonotype has just a few counts. The V gene is TRBV10-3, the J gene TRBJ2-5; a weak D match, TRBD1 (6 bases). In germline, CDR1 is ENHRY, CDR2 SYGVKD. The V gene lost 4 bases and the J gene lost 2 bases, with 11 bases spanning the gap. This CDR3 has 14 residues. The CDR3 nucleotides are TGTGCCATCAGTGTGGGGCAGGGGCAAGAGACCCAGTACTTC. Translated, it gives CAISVGQGQETQYF.